Here is one T cell receptor beta chain with its context. The data belong to a study of blood T cell repertoires in COVID-19. In the study overall: From T cells, B-cell-depleted T cells, or PBMCs came the material, which was cDNA or gDNA.

TCRdb keeps only in-frame clones here, not all; method: immunoSEQ multiplex PCR. Here the sample spans roughly 240,000 clones, more than 75% being singletons. The participants were between about 18 and 90 years old and came from under 25 US areas. Assignment of participants to cohorts was predicated upon participant-reported clinical history. The V segment lost 4 bases and the J segment 4 bases; nucleotides outside the gene matches: 4. The CDR3 is 13 residues long. Germline V CDR1 and CDR2: SGHRS, YFSETQ. The receptor comes from a woman in her forties or fifties who had recovered from COVID-19. Sequences were obtained from PBMCs or T cells enriched from blood (not recorded which). The chain links TRBV5-1 to TRBJ1-1; 7 nucleotides line up with TRBD1. The CDR3 DNA sequence: TGCGCCAGCAGCCCGGGACAGATCACTGAAGCTTTCTTT. Translation: CASSPGQITEAFF.